The T cell receptor beta chain described here comes from a study of blood T cell repertoires in COVID-19. About the research overall: Material from acute and convalescent COVID-19 was sourced from the United States, Italy and Spain. Sources were T cells, B-cell-depleted T cells, or PBMCs; the material itself was cDNA or gDNA.

CDR1 is SGHRS, CDR2 YFSETQ, per germline. The CDR3 has 14 amino acids. Trimming at V came to 0 bases and at J to 7 bases, leaving 2 bases not matched to a gene. Per the original data handling: Reference gene primer amplification gave estimated nucleated cell counts. TCRdb's table, derived via immunoSEQ multiplex PCR, lists solely in-frame clones and lacks some. V, J and clone size derive from that table, while D and trimming were established from the DNA sequence. This sample has approximately 120,000 clones; about 80% occur once, and the top ten carry 20% to 25%. The material sequenced was peripheral blood. The rearrangement joins TRBV5-1 to TRBJ2-1; 9 bases are a match to TRBD2. This clonotype was sampled from a human donor in a cohort sampled during active COVID-19. In DNA, the CDR3 is TGCGCCAGCAGCTTGGGCGGGAGGGGGAATGAGCAGTTCTTC. Translated, it gives CASSLGGRGNEQFF.